What follows are 9 T cell receptor beta chains derived from one specimen sequenced in a study of blood T cell repertoires in COVID-19. The assay was immunoSEQ multiplex PCR, and TCRdb's table has in-frame clones only and misses some. This sample carries around 49,000 clones, about 90% of them seen once, and the ten largest clones take about 2%. The sample consisted of peripheral blood. The source is a human donor in a cohort sampled during active COVID-19.

This clone was counted once. The CDR3 protein is CASSLMQQGEQYF. CDR3 sequence (DNA): TGTGCCAGCAGTTTGATGCAGCAGGGCGAGCAGTACTTC. The chain employs TRBV12-3 or TRBV12-4 and TRBJ2-7; TRBD1 is a possible D gene (5 bases). CDR3 size: 13 residues. V was shortened by 3 bases and J by 6 bases, with 12 bases between the two germline ends.

This clone appeared a few times. The V call is TRBV6-2 or TRBV6-3, the J call TRBJ2-4; 9 bases align to TRBD1. The CDR3 has 14 residues. The germline V gene encodes CDR1 MNHEY and CDR2 SVGEGT. J gave up 6 bases and V 6 bases, and 6 bases lay outside the gene matches. The CDR3 region has the DNA TGTGCCAGCAGCCGGACAGGGGTTGGAAACATTCAGTACTTC. Protein sequence: CASSRTGVGNIQYF.

The chain is built from TRBV27 and TRBJ2-7; D perhaps matches TRBD1 (6 bases). Trimming cost V 0 bases and J 1 base, with 7 bases left between them. Germline values: CDR1 MNHEY, CDR2 SMNVEV (reference sequence). This CDR3 has 14 residues. The DNA of the CDR3 is TGTGCCAGCAGTTTATCGGGGACATCCTACGAGCAGTACTTC. It translates to CASSLSGTSYEQYF.

The chain combines TRBV20-1 with TRBJ2-3; 9 bases are a match to TRBD2. This CDR3 comprises 15 residues. V shed 3 bases, J shed 4 bases, and the junction held 8 bases outside the gene matches. CDR1 is DFQATT, CDR2 SNEGSKA, per germline (reference sequence). This CDR3 reads CSASFPGLAPDTQYF. CDR3 in DNA: TGCAGTGCTAGTTTCCCGGGACTAGCCCCAGATACGCAGTATTTT.

This rearrangement joins TRBV29-1 to TRBJ2-7; 10 nucleotides agree with TRBD1. Germline CDR1 SQVTM, CDR2 ANQGSEA. The CDR3 runs 13 residues. V lost 6 bases, J lost 2 bases, and 4 bases stayed unmatched. The CDR3 sequence is CSVGQGTAYEQYF. CDR3 coding DNA: TGCAGCGTGGGACAGGGGACCGCCTACGAGCAGTACTTC.

J is TRBJ2-5 and V is TRBV3-1 (or the pseudogene TRBV3-2); 7 bases align to TRBD2. The germline gives CDR1 LGHDT, CDR2 YNNKEL (reference sequence). V gave up 1 base and J gave up 5 bases; unmatched junction bases: 16. The CDR3 has 18 residues. CDR3 coding DNA: TGTGCCAGCAGCCAAGTTTTAGGGCGGGGGAGCGGGCTCGAGACCCAGTACTTC. Translation: CASSQVLGRGSGLETQYF.

This clone was seen just once. V and J are TRBV9 and TRBJ2-2, with D perhaps TRBD2 (5 bases). The CDR3 runs to 16 residues. The V gene's germline CDR1 is SGDLS and CDR2 YYNGEE. The V end lost 0 bases, the J end lost 0 bases, and 9 bases lay between the germline ends. The CDR3 nucleotides are TGTGCCAGCAGCGTAGAGGCGGGTGCGAACACCGGGGAGCTGTTTTTT. Amino acid sequence: CASSVEAGANTGELFF. The complete variable domain, with remaining parts taken from reference TRBV9 and TRBJ2-2, reads DSGVTQTPKHLITATGQRVTLRCSPRSGDLSVYWYQQSLDQGLQFLIQYYNGEERAKGNILERFSAQQFPDLHSELNLSSLELGDSALYFCASSVEAGANTGELFFGEGSRLTVL.

As regards this clone: Additional DNA sequences in this sample encode the identical CDR3. The DNA of the CDR3 is TGTGCCAGCAGCTTAGTTCTAGGGGGCGCGGGCAATCAGCCCCAGCATTTT. Translating gives CASSLVLGGAGNQPQHF. The V call is TRBV7-2, the J call TRBJ1-5; TRBD1 matches 7 bases. V shed 1 base and J 2 bases; nucleotides not matched to a gene: 8. The germline V gene encodes CDR1 SGHTA and CDR2 FQGNSA. The CDR3 runs to 17 residues.

This clone was observed once. The genes are TRBV6-5 and TRBJ1-1; 7 bases map to TRBD1. This CDR3 has 15 amino acids. Germline V gives CDR1 MNHEY, CDR2 SVGAGI. V lost 6 bases, J lost 5 bases, and 12 bases stayed unmatched. Here the CDR3 reads CASSRQGTIRTEAFF. CDR3 DNA: TGTGCCAGCAGCCGACAGGGCACGATACGGACTGAAGCTTTCTTT.